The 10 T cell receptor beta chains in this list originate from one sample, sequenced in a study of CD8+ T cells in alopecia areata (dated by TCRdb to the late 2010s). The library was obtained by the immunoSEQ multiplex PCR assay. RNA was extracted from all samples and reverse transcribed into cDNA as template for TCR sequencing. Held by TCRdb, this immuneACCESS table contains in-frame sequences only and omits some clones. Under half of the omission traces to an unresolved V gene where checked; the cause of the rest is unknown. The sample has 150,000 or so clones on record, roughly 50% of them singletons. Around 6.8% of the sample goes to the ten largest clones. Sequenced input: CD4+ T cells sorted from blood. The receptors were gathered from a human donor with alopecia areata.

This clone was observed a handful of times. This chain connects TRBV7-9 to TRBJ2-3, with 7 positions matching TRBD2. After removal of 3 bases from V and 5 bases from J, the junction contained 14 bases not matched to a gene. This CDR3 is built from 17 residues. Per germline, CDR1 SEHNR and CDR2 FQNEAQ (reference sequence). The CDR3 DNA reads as TGTGCCAGCAGCTTTTCGCGTTTGGCGGGAGCCAAAGATACGCAGTATTTT. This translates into CASSFSRLAGAKDTQYF. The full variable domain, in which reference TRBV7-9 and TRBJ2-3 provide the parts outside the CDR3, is DTGVSQNPRHKITKRGQNVTFRCDPISEHNRLYWYRQTLGQGPEFLTYFQNEAQLEKSRLLSDRFSAERPKGSFSTLEIQRTEQGDSAMYLCASSFSRLAGAKDTQYFGPGTRLTVL.

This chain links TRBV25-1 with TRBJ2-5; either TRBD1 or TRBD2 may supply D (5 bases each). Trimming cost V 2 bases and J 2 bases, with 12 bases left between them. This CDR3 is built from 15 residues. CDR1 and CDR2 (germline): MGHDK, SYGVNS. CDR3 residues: CASSEVGVRQETQYF. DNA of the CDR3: TGTGCCAGCAGTGAAGTGGGGGTCCGGCAAGAGACCCAGTACTTC.

The CDR3 spells CASSFHVYEQFF. The CDR3 coding sequence is TGTGCCAGCAGCTTTCACGTCTATGAGCAGTTCTTC. This rearrangement joins TRBV11-3 to TRBJ2-1; no definite D call. This CDR3 region has 12 residues. Germline V gene lookup returns CDR1 SGHNT and CDR2 YENEEA. V shed 3 bases and J shed 8 bases, with 8 bases lying between them.

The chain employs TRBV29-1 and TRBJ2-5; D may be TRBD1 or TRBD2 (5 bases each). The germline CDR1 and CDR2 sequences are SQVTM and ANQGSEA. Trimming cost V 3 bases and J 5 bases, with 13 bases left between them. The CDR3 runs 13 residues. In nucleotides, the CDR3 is TGCAGCGTTGATTTAACTAGGGGCGAGACCCAGTACTTC. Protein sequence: CSVDLTRGETQYF.

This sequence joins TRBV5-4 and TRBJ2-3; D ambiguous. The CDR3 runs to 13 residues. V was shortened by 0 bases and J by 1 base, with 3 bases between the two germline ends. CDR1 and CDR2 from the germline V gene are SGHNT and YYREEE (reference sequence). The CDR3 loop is CASSLVGTDTQYF. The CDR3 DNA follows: TGTGCCAGCAGCTTGGTTGGCACAGATACGCAGTATTTT.

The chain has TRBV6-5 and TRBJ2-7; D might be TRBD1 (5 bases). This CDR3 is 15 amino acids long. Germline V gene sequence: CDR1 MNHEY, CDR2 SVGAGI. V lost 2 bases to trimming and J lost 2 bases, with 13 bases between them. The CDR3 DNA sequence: TGTGCCAGCAGTTACGGGGCGTTGGGCCCCTACGAGCAGTACTTC. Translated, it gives CASSYGALGPYEQYF.

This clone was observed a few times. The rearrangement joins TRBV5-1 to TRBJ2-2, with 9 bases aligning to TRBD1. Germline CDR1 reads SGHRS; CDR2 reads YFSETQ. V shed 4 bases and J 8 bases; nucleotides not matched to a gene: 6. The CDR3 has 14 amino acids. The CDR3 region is CASSGTGLKGELFF. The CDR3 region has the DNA TGCGCCAGCAGCGGGACAGGGTTGAAAGGGGAGCTGTTTTTT.

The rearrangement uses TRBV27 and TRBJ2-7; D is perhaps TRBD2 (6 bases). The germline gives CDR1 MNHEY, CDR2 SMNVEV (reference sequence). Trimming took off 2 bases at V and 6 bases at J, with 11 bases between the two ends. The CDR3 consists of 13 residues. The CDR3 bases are TGTGCCAGCAGTTTACGGGGGACGGGCGAGCAGTACTTC. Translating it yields CASSLRGTGEQYF.

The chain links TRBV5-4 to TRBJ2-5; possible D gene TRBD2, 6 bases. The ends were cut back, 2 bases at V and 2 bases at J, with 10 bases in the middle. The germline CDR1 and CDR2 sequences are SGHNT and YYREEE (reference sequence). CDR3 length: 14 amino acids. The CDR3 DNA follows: TGTGCCAGCAGCTTCTGGGGGAGGCAAGAGACCCAGTACTTC. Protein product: CASSFWGRQETQYF.

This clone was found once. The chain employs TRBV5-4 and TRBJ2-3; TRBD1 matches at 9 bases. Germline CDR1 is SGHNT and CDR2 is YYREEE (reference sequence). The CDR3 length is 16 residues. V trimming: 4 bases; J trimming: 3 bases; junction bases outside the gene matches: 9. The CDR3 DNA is TGTGCCAGCAGCCACGGCGGGACAGGGCGGACAGATACGCAGTATTTT. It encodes CASSHGGTGRTDTQYF.